The sequence of this T cell receptor (beta chain) was determined in a study of blood T cell repertoires in COVID-19. Seattle patient enrollment occurred during active infection, with longitudinal follow-up thereafter. V lost 8 bases, J lost 4 bases, and 8 bases stayed unmatched. The CDR3 is 14 residues long. Germline CDR1 and CDR2: WSHSY and SAAADI. Per the original data handling: Reference gene primer amplification gave estimated nucleated cell counts. Some clones are missing from TCRdb's copy, which holds only in-frame ones; the method was immunoSEQ multiplex PCR. That table supplies the V and J calls and clone size; D and trimming were determined from the DNA. The sample contains 80,000 to 95,000 clones, 81% of which appear only once.

The receptor was isolated from an elderly man with COVID-19, enrolled during active disease. The material sequenced was peripheral blood. The chain uses TRBV10-2 and TRBJ2-1; TRBD1 matches at 7 bases. The CDR3 reads CASGEGQKYNEQFF. As DNA, the CDR3 is TGCGCCAGCGGAGAGGGACAGAAGTACAATGAGCAGTTCTTC.